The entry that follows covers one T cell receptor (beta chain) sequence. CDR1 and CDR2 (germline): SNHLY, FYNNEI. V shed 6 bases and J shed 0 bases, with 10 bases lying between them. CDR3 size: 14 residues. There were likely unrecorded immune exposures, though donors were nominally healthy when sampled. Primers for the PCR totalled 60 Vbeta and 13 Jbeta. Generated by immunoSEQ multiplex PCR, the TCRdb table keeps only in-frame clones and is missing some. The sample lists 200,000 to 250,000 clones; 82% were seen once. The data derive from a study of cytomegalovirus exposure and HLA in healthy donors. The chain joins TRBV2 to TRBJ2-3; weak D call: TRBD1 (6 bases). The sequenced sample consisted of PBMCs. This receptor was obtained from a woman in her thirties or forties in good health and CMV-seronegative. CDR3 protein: CASRRDTSTDTQYF. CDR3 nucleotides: TGTGCCAGCAGGAGGGACACTAGCACAGATACGCAGTATTTT.